Below are 13 T cell receptor beta chains sequenced from a single sample in a study of cytomegalovirus exposure and HLA in healthy donors. PCR was performed using 60 Vbeta and 13 Jbeta primers. This table comes from immunoSEQ multiplex PCR, and its TCRdb copy is limited to in-frame clones, with some not included. The table lists about 220,000 clones, less than 85% of them singletons. The sequencing input was PBMCs. These receptors all stem from a young man in good health and CMV-seronegative.

V gene TRBV6-4 combines with J gene TRBJ2-7; 12 bases fit TRBD2. The J segment lost 5 bases and the V segment lost 3 bases, leaving 5 bases of the junction unmatched. The CDR3 consists of 15 residues. Per germline, CDR1 MRHNA and CDR2 SNTAGT. The CDR3 nucleotides read TGTGCCAGCAGTGATCGACTAGCGGGAGTAGACGAGCAGTACTTC. This translates into CASSDRLAGVDEQYF.

This chain links TRBV7-9 with TRBJ2-5; tentative D call: TRBD1 (7 bases). In germline, CDR1 is SEHNR, CDR2 FQNEAQ (reference sequence). The V end was cut by 4 bases, the J end by 5 bases, with 11 bases between. This CDR3 has 13 residues. The CDR3 loop is CASSSTGRETQYF. The DNA for the CDR3 is TGTGCCAGCAGCTCGACAGGGAGGGAGACCCAGTACTTC.

This clone was seen a handful of times. The J gene is TRBJ1-4, the V gene TRBV5-4, with 10 bases aligning to TRBD1. The CDR3 length is 14 residues. V shed 4 bases and J 5 bases; nucleotides not matched to a gene: 2. Germline assignment: CDR1 SGHNT and CDR2 YYREEE (reference sequence). CDR3 in amino acids: CASSRQGANEKLFF. For the CDR3, the DNA is TGTGCCAGCAGCCGACAGGGGGCGAATGAAAAACTGTTTTTT.

The J gene is TRBJ1-2, the V gene TRBV28; TRBD1 agrees at 9 bases. The V gene end was trimmed by 2 bases and the J gene end by 4 bases; junction bases not matched to a gene: 2. There are 14 residues in the CDR3. Germline values: CDR1 MDHEN, CDR2 SYDVKM. The CDR3 is CASSLRTGAYGYTF. CDR3 DNA: TGTGCCAGCAGTTTACGGACAGGGGCCTATGGCTACACCTTC.

V gene TRBV2 combines with J gene TRBJ1-5; 7 nucleotides match TRBD1. CDR1 is SNHLY and CDR2 is FYNNEI in the germline V gene. The CDR3 totals 14 residues. The junction had 9 bases not matched to a gene; V was cut back by 7 bases and J by 6 bases. The CDR3 nucleotides read TGTGCCAGCACCGCAACAGGGGTCGGTCAGCCCCAGCATTTT. Translation gives CASTATGVGQPQHF.

V gene TRBV30 combines with J gene TRBJ2-2; D remains ambiguous. Looked up from germline, CDR1 is GTSNPN and CDR2 is SVGIG (reference sequence). CDR3 length: 13 amino acids. V shed 0 bases and J shed 6 bases, with 8 bases lying between them. In DNA form, the CDR3 reads TGTGCCTGGAGTGTAGAGCTCTCCGGGGAGCTGTTTTTT. As protein: CAWSVELSGELFF.

V gene TRBV19 combines with J gene TRBJ1-3, with D uncertain. The CDR3 contains 15 residues. From germline, CDR1 is LNHDA and CDR2 SQIVND (reference sequence). V was clipped by 6 bases and J by 0 bases, with 12 bases between them. The CDR3 DNA reads as TGTGCCAGTAGGGATGGGCGTTCCTCTGGAAACACCATATATTTT. Its translation: CASRDGRSSGNTIYF.

This clone was detected a few times. J is TRBJ2-7 and V is TRBV30; no firm D call. V shed 4 bases and J shed 7 bases, with 14 bases lying between them. The CDR3 is 12 amino acids. In germline, CDR1 is GTSNPN, CDR2 SVGIG (reference sequence). CDR3: CAWTHPGGEQYF. CDR3 nucleotide sequence: TGTGCCTGGACGCACCCGGGTGGTGAGCAGTACTTC.

The chain joins TRBV5-1 to TRBJ2-1; TRBD1 might be the D (5 bases). The CDR3 has 15 amino acids. The V gene lost 4 bases and the J gene lost 5 bases, with 16 bases spanning the gap. Per germline, CDR1 SGHRS and CDR2 YFSETQ. CDR3 sequence reads: CASSPGWLPHNEQFF. The CDR3 DNA is TGCGCCAGCAGCCCAGGGTGGCTTCCCCACAATGAGCAGTTCTTC.

This rearrangement joins TRBV15 to TRBJ2-7, with TRBD2 identical over 10 bases. Trimming cost V 0 bases and J 4 bases; bases outside gene matches: 0. The CDR3 has 14 amino acids. Germline assignment: CDR1 LNHNV and CDR2 YYDKDF (reference sequence). CDR3 DNA sequence: TGTGCCACCAGCAGAGAACTAGCGGGATACGAGCAGTACTTC. Its protein product is CATSRELAGYEQYF.

The chain has TRBV6-5 and TRBJ1-2, with unresolved D. The CDR3 extends over 13 amino acids. The germline gives CDR1 MNHEY, CDR2 SVGAGI. The germline V and J ends were trimmed by 0 bases and 8 bases, with 10 bases remaining between them. The CDR3 loop reads CASSYSGAVGYTF. CDR3 DNA: TGTGCCAGCAGTTACTCGGGTGCGGTGGGCTACACCTTC.

CDR3 sequence reads: CASSLAGGKQYF. Here the CDR3 DNA reads TGTGCCAGCAGCTTGGCAGGGGGCAAGCAGTACTTC. This chain uses TRBV5-6 with TRBJ2-5; 8 nucleotides line up with TRBD1. With 0 bases clipped from V and 11 bases from J, the junction kept 3 bases outside the gene matches. Germline loops: CDR1 SGHDT, CDR2 YYEEEE. This CDR3 is built from 12 residues. The full variable domain, in which reference TRBV5-6 and TRBJ2-5 provide the parts outside the CDR3, is DAGVTQSPTHLIKTRGQQVTLRCSPKSGHDTVSWYQQALGQGPQFIFQYYEEEERQRGNFPDRFSGHQFPNYSSELNVNALLLGDSALYLCASSLAGGKQYFGPGTRLLVL.

This chain connects TRBV9 to TRBJ2-1, with 13 bases matching TRBD2. The length of the CDR3 is 17 residues. V lost 2 bases, J lost 2 bases, and 4 bases stayed unmatched. Germline V gene data show CDR1 as SGDLS and CDR2 as YYNGEE. The CDR3 protein is CASSVTSGRFTYNEQFF. The CDR3 bases are TGTGCCAGCAGCGTGACTAGCGGGAGGTTCACCTACAATGAGCAGTTCTTC.